The entry below gives a single TCR beta chain sequence along with its context. Its cognate antigen is unknown. Alongside a J-beta primer mix, a sample-barcoded 5' primer served in a second PCR lasting about 7 to 12 cycles. Each cDNA molecule was tagged by a template-switch adaptor with 12 random nucleotides. The study obtained at least 3 million CDR3-containing paired-end reads from every sample. TCRdb reanalysed the 5' RACE reads using MiXCR and keeps one entry per CDR3 protein. The sample lists 1.5 million to 2 million distinct CDR3 sequences, approximately 28% occurring once. This entry comes from a study of blood T cells in healthy people across ages. Points from the study as a whole: Diversity of TCR beta per million T cells declined in a roughly linear way with age.

The CDR3 has 15 amino acids. V lost 5 bases to trimming and J lost 2 bases; unmatched junction nucleotides: 7. CDR1 is MDHEN, CDR2 SYDVKM, per germline. The sequencing input was blood. This chain uses TRBV28 with TRBJ2-5, with 8 positions matching TRBD1. This sequence originates from a woman aged 25 to 39 in good health. The CDR3 DNA reads as TGTGCCAGCAGTCCTAGGGGACAGGTGCAAGAGACCCAGTACTTC. Its translation: CASSPRGQVQETQYF. Looking up the rest from reference TRBV28 and TRBJ2-5 gives the full variable domain: DVKVTQSSRYLVKRTGEKVFLECVQDMDHENMFWYRQDPGLGLRLIYFSYDVKMKEKGDIPEGYSVSREKKERFSLILESASTNQTSMYLCASSPRGQVQETQYFGPGTRLLVL.